This entry lists 4 T cell receptor beta chains sequenced from one sample in a study of T-cell reconstitution after alpha-beta-depleted transplantation in children. TCRbeta library construction was performed incorporating unique molecular identifiers. One entry per CDR3 protein results from TCRdb running MiXCR on the PCR reads. The table lists around 450,000 distinct CDR3 sequences, roughly 44% of them singletons. The sample was PBMCs, taken before TCRalphabeta/CD19-depleted stem cell transplant. Source of these receptors: a girl aged 2 to 10 with aplastic anemia, due to receive a stem cell transplant.

The V call is TRBV21-1, the J call TRBJ2-1; TRBD1, the table's D call, lacks a check against the DNA. TRBV21-1 is described as a pseudogene. The CDR3 spans 16 residues. The CDR3 loop reads CASSKEGNRGPNEQFF. In nucleotides, the CDR3 is TGTGCCAGCAGCAAAGAGGGTAACAGGGGGCCAAATGAGCAGTTCTTC.

This clonotype was seen more than once but under ten times. The rearrangement uses TRBV18 and TRBJ2-7; D is ambiguous. The CDR3 has 13 residues. V was clipped by 3 bases and J by 4 bases, with 10 bases between them. Looked up from germline, CDR1 is KGHSH and CDR2 is LQKENI. This CDR3 reads CASSPPTSYEQYF. CDR3 nucleotide sequence: TGTGCCAGCTCACCCCCGACATCGTACGAGCAGTACTTC.

This clonotype has just a few counts. This chain joins TRBV24-1 and TRBJ2-5, with D possibly being TRBD2 (5 bases). This CDR3 contains 14 residues. Looked up from germline, CDR1 is KGHDR and CDR2 is SFDVKD. Trimming removed 9 bases from V and 0 bases from J, with 13 bases in between. The CDR3: CATAARRYQETQYF. CDR3 in DNA: TGTGCCACCGCAGCTCGGAGGTACCAAGAGACCCAGTACTTC.

This clonotype has ten or more counts. J is TRBJ2-3 and V is TRBV5-1; D may be TRBD2 (6 bases). Germline V lookup: CDR1 SGHRS, CDR2 YFSETQ. The CDR3 is 14 amino acids. V lost 0 bases to trimming and J lost 5 bases, with 10 bases between them. Here the CDR3 reads CASSLALAEDTQYF. DNA of the CDR3: TGCGCCAGCAGCTTGGCATTAGCGGAAGATACGCAGTATTTT. The full variable domain, its missing parts supplied by reference TRBV5-1 and TRBJ2-3, is KAGVTQTPRYLIKTRGQQVTLSCSPISGHRSVSWYQQTPGQGLQFLFEYFSETQRNKGNFPGRFSGRQFSNSRSEMNVSTLELGDSALYLCASSLALAEDTQYFGPGTRLTVL.